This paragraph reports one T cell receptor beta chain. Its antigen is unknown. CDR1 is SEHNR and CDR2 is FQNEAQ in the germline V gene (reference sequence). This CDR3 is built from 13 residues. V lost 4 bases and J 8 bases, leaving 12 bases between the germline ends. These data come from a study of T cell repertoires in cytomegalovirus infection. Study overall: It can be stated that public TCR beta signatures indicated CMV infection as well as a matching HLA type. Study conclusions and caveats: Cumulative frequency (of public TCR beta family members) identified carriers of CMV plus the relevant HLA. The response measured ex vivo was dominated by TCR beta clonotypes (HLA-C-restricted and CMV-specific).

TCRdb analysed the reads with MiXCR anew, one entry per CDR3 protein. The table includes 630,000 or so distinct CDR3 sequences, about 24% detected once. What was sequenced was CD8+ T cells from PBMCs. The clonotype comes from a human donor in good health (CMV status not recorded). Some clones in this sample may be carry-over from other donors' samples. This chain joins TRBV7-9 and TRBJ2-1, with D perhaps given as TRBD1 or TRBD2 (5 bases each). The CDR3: CASSSPGADEQFF. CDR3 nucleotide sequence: TGTGCCAGCAGCTCCCCCGGGGCGGATGAGCAGTTCTTC.